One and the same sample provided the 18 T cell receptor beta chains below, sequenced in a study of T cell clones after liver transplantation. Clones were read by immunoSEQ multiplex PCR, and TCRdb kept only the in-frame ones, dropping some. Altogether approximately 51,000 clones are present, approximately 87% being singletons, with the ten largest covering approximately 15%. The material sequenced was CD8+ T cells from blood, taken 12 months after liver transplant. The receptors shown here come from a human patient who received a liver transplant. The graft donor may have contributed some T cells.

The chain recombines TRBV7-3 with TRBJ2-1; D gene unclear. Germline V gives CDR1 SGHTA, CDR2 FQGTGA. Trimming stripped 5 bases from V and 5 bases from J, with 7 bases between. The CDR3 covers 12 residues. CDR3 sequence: CASSQEDNEQFF. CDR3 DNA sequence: TGTGCCAGCAGCCAAGAAGACAATGAGCAGTTCTTC.

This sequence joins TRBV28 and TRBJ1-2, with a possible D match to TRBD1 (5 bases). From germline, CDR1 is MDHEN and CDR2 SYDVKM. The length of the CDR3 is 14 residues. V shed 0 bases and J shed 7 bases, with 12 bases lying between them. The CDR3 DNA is TGTGCCAGCAGTTTATGGGCCAGGGTAGGTGGCTACACCTTC. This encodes CASSLWARVGGYTF.

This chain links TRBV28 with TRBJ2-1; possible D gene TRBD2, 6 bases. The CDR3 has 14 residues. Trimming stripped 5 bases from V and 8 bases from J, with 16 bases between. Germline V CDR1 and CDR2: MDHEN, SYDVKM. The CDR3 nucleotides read TGTGCCAGCAGTCCCAAGACTAGAAGGCATGAGCAGTTCTTC. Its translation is CASSPKTRRHEQFF.

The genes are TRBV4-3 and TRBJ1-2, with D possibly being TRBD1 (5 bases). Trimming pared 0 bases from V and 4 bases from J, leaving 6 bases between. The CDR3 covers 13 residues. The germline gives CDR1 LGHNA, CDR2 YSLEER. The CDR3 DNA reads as TGCGCCAGCAGCCAAGAAAGGGGCTATGGCTACACCTTC. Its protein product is CASSQERGYGYTF.

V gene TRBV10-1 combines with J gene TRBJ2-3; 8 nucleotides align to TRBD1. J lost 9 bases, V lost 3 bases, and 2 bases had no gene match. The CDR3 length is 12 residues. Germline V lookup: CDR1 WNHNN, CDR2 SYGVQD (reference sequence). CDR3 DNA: TGCGCCAGCAGTGACGGGACAGGCACGCAGTATTTT. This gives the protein CASSDGTGTQYF.

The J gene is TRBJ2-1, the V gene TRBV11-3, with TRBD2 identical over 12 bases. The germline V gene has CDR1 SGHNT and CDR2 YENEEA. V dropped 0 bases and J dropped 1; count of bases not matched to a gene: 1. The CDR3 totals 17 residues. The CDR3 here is CASSLETSGSSYNEQFF. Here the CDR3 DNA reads TGTGCCAGCAGCTTAGAGACTAGCGGGAGTTCCTACAATGAGCAGTTCTTC.

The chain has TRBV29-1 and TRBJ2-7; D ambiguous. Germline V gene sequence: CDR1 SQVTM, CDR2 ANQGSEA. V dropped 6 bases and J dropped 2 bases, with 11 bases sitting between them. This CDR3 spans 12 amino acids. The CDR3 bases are TGCAGCGTGGCAGACCTTACCTACGAGCAGTACTTC. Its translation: CSVADLTYEQYF.

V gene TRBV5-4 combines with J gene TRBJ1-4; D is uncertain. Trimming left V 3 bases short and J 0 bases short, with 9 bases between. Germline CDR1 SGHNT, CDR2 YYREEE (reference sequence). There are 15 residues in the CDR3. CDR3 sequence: CASSSTPATNEKLFF. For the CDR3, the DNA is TGTGCCAGCAGCTCGACACCTGCAACTAATGAAAAACTGTTTTTT.

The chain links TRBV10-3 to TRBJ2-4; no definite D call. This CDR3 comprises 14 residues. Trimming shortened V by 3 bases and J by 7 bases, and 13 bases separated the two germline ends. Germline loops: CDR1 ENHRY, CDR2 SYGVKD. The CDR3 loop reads CAISEPRVDNIQYF. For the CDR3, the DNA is TGTGCCATCAGTGAACCAAGGGTGGACAACATTCAGTACTTC.

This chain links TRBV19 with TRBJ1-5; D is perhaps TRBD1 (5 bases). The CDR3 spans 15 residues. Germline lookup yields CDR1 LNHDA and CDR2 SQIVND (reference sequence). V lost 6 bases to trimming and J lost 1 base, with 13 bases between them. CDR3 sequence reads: CASSFQGGSNQPQHF. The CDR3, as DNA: TGTGCCAGTAGCTTCCAGGGAGGAAGCAATCAGCCCCAGCATTTT. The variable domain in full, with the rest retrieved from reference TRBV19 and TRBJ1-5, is DGGITQSPKYLFRKEGQNVTLSCEQNLNHDAMYWYRQDPGQGLRLIYYSQIVNDFQKGDIAEGYSVSREKKESFPLTVTSAQKNPTAFYLCASSFQGGSNQPQHFGDGTRLSIL.

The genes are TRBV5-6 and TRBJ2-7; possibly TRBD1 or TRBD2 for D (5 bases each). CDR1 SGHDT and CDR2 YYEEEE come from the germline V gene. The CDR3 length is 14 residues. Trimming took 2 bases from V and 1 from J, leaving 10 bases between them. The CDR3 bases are TGTGCCAGCAGCTTCCCAGGGACGTCCTACGAGCAGTACTTC. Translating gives CASSFPGTSYEQYF. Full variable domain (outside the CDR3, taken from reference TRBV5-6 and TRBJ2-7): DAGVTQSPTHLIKTRGQQVTLRCSPKSGHDTVSWYQQALGQGPQFIFQYYEEEERQRGNFPDRFSGHQFPNYSSELNVNALLLGDSALYLCASSFPGTSYEQYFGPGTRLTVT.

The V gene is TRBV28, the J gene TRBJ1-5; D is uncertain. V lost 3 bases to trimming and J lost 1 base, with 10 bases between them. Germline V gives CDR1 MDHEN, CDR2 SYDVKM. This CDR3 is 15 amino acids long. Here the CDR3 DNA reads TGTGCCAGCAGTTTGGCACAGACCAGCAATCAGCCCCAGCATTTT. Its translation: CASSLAQTSNQPQHF.

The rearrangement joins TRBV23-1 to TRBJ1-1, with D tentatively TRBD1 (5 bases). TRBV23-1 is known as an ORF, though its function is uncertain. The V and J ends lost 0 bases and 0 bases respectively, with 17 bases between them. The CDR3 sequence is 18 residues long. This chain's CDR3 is CASSQSRRGGGMNTEAFF. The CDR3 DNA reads TGCGCCAGCAGTCAATCGAGAAGGGGCGGAGGCATGAACACTGAAGCTTTCTTT.

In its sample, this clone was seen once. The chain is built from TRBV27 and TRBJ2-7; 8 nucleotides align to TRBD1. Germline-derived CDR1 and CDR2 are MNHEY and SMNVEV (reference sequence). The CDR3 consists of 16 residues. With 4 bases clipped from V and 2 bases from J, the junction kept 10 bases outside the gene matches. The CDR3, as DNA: TGTGCCAGCAGTTCCCTTATGGACAGGGCAGCCTACGAGCAGTACTTC. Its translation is CASSSLMDRAAYEQYF.

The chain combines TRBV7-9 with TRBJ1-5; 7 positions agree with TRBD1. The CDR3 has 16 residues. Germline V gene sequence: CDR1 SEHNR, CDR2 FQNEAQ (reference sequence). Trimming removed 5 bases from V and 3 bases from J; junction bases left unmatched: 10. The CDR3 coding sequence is TGTGCCAGCAGCCCATCGGGGGACAGTGCCAATCAGCCCCAGCATTTT. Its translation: CASSPSGDSANQPQHF.

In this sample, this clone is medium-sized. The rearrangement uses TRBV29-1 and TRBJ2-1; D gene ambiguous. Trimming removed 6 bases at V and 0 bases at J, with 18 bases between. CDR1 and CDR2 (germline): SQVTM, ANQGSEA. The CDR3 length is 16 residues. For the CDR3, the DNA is TGCAGCGTCCCAGCCCTTATTCCAAGCTCCTACAATGAGCAGTTCTTC. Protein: CSVPALIPSSYNEQFF.

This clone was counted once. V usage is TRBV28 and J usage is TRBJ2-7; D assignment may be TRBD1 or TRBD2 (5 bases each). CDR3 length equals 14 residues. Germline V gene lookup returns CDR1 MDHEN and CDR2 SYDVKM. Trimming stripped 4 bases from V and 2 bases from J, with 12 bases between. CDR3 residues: CASSYYGTTYEQYF. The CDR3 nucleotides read TGTGCCAGCAGTTACTACGGGACCACCTACGAGCAGTACTTC.

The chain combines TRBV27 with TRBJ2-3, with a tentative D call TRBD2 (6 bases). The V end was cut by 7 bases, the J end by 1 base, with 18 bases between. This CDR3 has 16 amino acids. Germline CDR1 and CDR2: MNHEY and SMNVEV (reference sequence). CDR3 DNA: TGTGCCAGCACCCTTTCCCCCGGGAGTGGCACAGATACGCAGTATTTT. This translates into CASTLSPGSGTDTQYF.